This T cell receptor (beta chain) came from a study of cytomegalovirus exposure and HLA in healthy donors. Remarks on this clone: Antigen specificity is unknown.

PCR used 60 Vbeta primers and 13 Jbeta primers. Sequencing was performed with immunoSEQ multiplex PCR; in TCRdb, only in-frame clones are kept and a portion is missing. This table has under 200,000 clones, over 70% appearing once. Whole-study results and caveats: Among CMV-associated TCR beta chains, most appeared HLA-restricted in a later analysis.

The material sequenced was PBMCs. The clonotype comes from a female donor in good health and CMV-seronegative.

The CDR3 spells CASSIGRSLYEQYF. CDR3 coding DNA: TGTGCCAGTAGTATCGGCAGGTCCCTCTACGAGCAGTACTTC. This rearrangement joins TRBV19 to TRBJ2-7; D is unclear. The germline gives CDR1 LNHDA, CDR2 SQIVND (reference sequence). The CDR3 runs 14 residues. The germline V and J ends were trimmed by 3 bases and 3 bases, with 12 bases remaining between them. The complete variable domain, with remaining parts taken from reference TRBV19 and TRBJ2-7, reads DGGITQSPKYLFRKEGQNVTLSCEQNLNHDAMYWYRQDPGQGLRLIYYSQIVNDFQKGDIAEGYSVSREKKESFPLTVTSAQKNPTAFYLCASSIGRSLYEQYFGPGTRLTVT.